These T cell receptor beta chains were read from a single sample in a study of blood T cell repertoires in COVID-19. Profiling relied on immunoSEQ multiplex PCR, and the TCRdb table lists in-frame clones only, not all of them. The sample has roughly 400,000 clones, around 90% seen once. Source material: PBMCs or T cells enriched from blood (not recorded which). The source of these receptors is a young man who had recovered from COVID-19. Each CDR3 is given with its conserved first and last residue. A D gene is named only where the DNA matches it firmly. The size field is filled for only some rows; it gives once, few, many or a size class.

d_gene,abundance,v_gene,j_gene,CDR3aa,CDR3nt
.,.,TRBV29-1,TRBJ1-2,CSTRDNAGFGYTF,TGCAGCACCCGAGATAACGCAGGGTTTGGCTACACCTTC
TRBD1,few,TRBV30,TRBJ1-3,CALVRDSSGNTIYF,TGTGCCCTAGTGAGGGACAGCTCTGGAAACACCATATATTTT
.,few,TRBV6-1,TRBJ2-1,CASSEFGQSYNEQFF,TGTGCCAGCAGTGAATTTGGACAATCCTACAATGAGCAGTTCTTC
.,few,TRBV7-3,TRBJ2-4,CASSDYKKNIQYF,TGTGCCAGCAGCGACTACAAAAAAAACATTCAGTACTTC
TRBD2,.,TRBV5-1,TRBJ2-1,CASSFFSWGTSGSWQFF,TGCGCCAGCAGCTTTTTTTCATGGGGGACTAGCGGGAGTTGGCAGTTCTTC
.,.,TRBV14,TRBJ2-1,CASSPLDTHNEQFF,TGTGCCAGCAGCCCGCTGGACACTCACAATGAGCAGTTCTTC
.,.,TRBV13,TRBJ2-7,CASSLGSEQYF,TGTGCCAGCAGCTTAGGCTCCGAGCAGTACTTC
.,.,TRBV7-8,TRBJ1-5,CASSYGPGGNQPQHF,TGTGCCAGCAGCTACGGGCCGGGGGGGAATCAGCCCCAGCATTTT
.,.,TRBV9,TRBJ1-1,CASSVGGFTEAFF,TGTGCCAGCAGCGTAGGAGGGTTCACTGAAGCTTTCTTT
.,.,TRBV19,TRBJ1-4,CASSPGAGEKLFF,TGTGCCAGTAGCCCAGGGGCAGGTGAAAAACTGTTTTTT
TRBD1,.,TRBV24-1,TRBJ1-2,CATSDPGGTGHGYTF,TGTGCCACCAGTGACCCCGGCGGGACAGGGCATGGCTACACCTTC
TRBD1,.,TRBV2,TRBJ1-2,CASSRQGINYGYTF,TGTGCCAGCAGTCGACAGGGAATTAACTATGGCTACACCTTC
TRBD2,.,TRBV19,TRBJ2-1,CASSMTSVAGNEQFF,TGTGCCAGTAGTATGACGTCGGTAGCGGGAAATGAGCAGTTCTTC
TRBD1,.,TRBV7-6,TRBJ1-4,CASSPGTGSSNEKLFF,TGTGCCAGCAGCCCGGGGACAGGGTCCAGTAATGAAAAACTGTTTTTT
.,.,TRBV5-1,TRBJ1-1,CASSLIRFREQGNTEAFF,TGCGCCAGCAGCTTGATTCGATTCAGGGAACAGGGAAACACTGAAGCTTTCTTT
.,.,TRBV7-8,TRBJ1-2,CASSLTDQYGYTF,TGTGCCAGCAGCTTGACAGATCAGTATGGCTACACCTTC
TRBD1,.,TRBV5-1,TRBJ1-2,CASSFRLDRGVSGSGYTF,TGCGCCAGCAGCTTCCGACTAGACAGGGGAGTATCTGGATCGGGCTACACCTTC
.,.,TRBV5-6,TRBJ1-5,CASSLGTQSNQPQHF,TGTGCCAGCAGCTTGGGGACACAGAGCAATCAGCCCCAGCATTTT
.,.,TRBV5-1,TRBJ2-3,CASSPDTASTDTQYF,TGCGCCAGCAGCCCCGACACGGCTAGCACAGATACGCAGTATTTT
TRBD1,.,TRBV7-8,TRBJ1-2,CASSSDRGVGNYGYTF,TGTGCCAGCAGCTCAGACAGGGGAGTGGGAAACTATGGCTACACCTTC
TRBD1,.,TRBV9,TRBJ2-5,CASSPRDRDGETQYF,TGTGCCAGCAGCCCCCGGGACAGGGACGGGGAGACCCAGTACTTC
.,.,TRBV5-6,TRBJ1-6,CASSFRSDSPLHF,TGTGCCAGCAGCTTTCGATCAGATTCACCCCTCCACTTT
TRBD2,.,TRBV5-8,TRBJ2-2,CANPLAGGPNTGELFF,TGTGCCAACCCACTAGCGGGGGGCCCGAACACCGGGGAGCTGTTTTTT
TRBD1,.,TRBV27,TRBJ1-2,CASSLTGERYGYTF,TGTGCCAGCAGTTTGACAGGGGAGCGGTATGGCTACACCTTC
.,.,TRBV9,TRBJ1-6,CASQGSYNSPLHF,TGTGCCAGCCAGGGGAGCTATAATTCACCCCTCCACTTT
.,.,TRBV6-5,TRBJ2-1,CASSPPSRNEQFF,TGTGCCAGCAGTCCCCCTTCGCGCAATGAGCAGTTCTTC
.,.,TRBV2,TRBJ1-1,CASSEETAGTEAFF,TGTGCCAGCAGTGAAGAGACCGCCGGGACTGAAGCTTTCTTT
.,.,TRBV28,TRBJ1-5,CASRQGVEPQHF,TGTGCCAGCAGGCAAGGGGTTGAGCCCCAGCATTTT
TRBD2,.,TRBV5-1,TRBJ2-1,CASSLAGESSYNEQFF,TGCGCCAGCAGCTTAGCGGGAGAGAGCTCCTACAATGAGCAGTTCTTC
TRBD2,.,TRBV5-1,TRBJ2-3,CASSPGTSGGTDTQYF,TGCGCCAGCAGCCCCGGGACTAGCGGAGGCACAGATACGCAGTATTTT
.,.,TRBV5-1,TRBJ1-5,CASSLEGVGDQPQHF,TGCGCCAGCAGCCTGGAGGGGGTAGGGGATCAGCCCCAGCATTTT
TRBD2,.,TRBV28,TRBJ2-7,CASSSPRLAGHPNEQYF,TGTGCCAGCAGTTCTCCCCGACTAGCGGGACACCCAAACGAGCAGTACTTC
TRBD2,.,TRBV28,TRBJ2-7,CASCSGSTYEQYF,TGTGCCAGCTGTAGCGGGAGTACCTACGAGCAGTACTTC
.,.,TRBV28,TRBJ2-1,CASSGGIYNEQFF,TGTGCCAGCAGCGGGGGAATTTACAATGAGCAGTTCTTC
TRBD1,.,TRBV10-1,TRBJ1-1,CASSGSTGDTEAFF,TGCGCCAGCAGTGGATCGACAGGGGACACTGAAGCTTTCTTT
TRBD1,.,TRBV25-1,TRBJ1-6,CASRGQDNSPLHF,TGTGCCAGCAGGGGACAGGATAATTCACCCCTCCACTTT
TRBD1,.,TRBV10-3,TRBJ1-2,CAISQDRDYGYTF,TGTGCCATCAGCCAGGACAGGGATTATGGCTACACCTTC